A selection of T cell receptor beta chains follows, all from one sample in a study of shared clonotypes between healthy human individuals. Sequenced by immunoSEQ multiplex PCR; TCRdb stores in-frame clones only, minus some. This sample has some 2,100,000 clones, with just over 90% found just once. Sequences were obtained from naive CD8+ T cells from PBMCs. The receptor set was obtained from a man between 18 and 35 years old in good health. Some clones in this sample may be carry-over from other donors' samples. Each CDR3 is given with its conserved first and last residue. A D gene is named only where the DNA matches it firmly. A row's size may be missing; if present it is once, few, many or a size class.

len: 15
d_gene: TRBD2
v_gene: TRBV5-5
j_gene: TRBJ2-7
abundance: NA
CDR3aa: CASSPGVAGWGEQYF
CDR3nt: TGTGCCAGCAGCCCCGGAGTAGCGGGCTGGGGAGAGCAGTACTTC

len: 18
d_gene: NA
v_gene: TRBV2
j_gene: TRBJ2-7
abundance: NA
CDR3aa: CASISPRRQRPEEGEQYF
CDR3nt: TGTGCCAGCATCTCCCCTCGACGACAGAGGCCCGAGGAAGGCGAGCAGTACTTC

len: 14
d_gene: NA
v_gene: TRBV28
j_gene: TRBJ1-1
abundance: NA
CDR3aa: CASSLPGLATEAFF
CDR3nt: TGTGCCAGCAGCTTACCGGGGCTCGCGACTGAAGCTTTCTTT

len: 15
d_gene: TRBD2
v_gene: TRBV7-6
j_gene: TRBJ2-7
abundance: NA
CDR3aa: CASSFRLAEGYEQYF
CDR3nt: TGTGCCAGCAGCTTTCGACTAGCGGAGGGGTACGAGCAGTACTTC

len: 16
d_gene: NA
v_gene: TRBV2
j_gene: TRBJ2-6
abundance: NA
CDR3aa: CASRVGRGTGANVLTF
CDR3nt: TGTGCCAGCAGAGTGGGCAGAGGTACAGGGGCCAACGTCCTGACTTTC

len: 12
d_gene: NA
v_gene: TRBV5-6
j_gene: TRBJ1-1
abundance: few
CDR3aa: CASSGAGLEAFF
CDR3nt: TGTGCCAGCAGCGGGGCAGGGCTTGAAGCTTTCTTT

len: 12
d_gene: NA
v_gene: TRBV2
j_gene: TRBJ1-1
abundance: few
CDR3aa: CASSVRYPEAFF
CDR3nt: TGTGCCAGCAGTGTTCGTTACCCTGAAGCTTTCTTT

len: 15
d_gene: TRBD2
v_gene: TRBV2
j_gene: TRBJ2-7
abundance: NA
CDR3aa: CATGPTGTRPYEQYF
CDR3nt: TGTGCCACAGGACCGACCGGGACTAGACCCTACGAGCAGTACTTC

len: 14
d_gene: TRBD1
v_gene: TRBV5-1
j_gene: TRBJ2-7
abundance: NA
CDR3aa: CASSLWTGAYEQYF
CDR3nt: TGCGCCAGCAGCTTGTGGACAGGAGCCTACGAGCAGTACTTC

len: 14
d_gene: NA
v_gene: TRBV29-1
j_gene: TRBJ2-5
abundance: NA
CDR3aa: CSGDWGEDQETQYF
CDR3nt: TGCAGCGGGGATTGGGGGGAGGACCAAGAGACCCAGTACTTC

len: 13
d_gene: TRBD1
v_gene: TRBV4-1
j_gene: TRBJ2-5
abundance: NA
CDR3aa: CASSQGTEETQYF
CDR3nt: TGCGCCAGCAGCCAGGGGACAGAAGAGACCCAGTACTTC

len: 16
d_gene: TRBD1
v_gene: TRBV19
j_gene: TRBJ1-4
abundance: NA
CDR3aa: CASSLTRDRVDEKLFF
CDR3nt: TGTGCCAGTAGTCTCACCCGGGACAGGGTGGATGAAAAACTGTTTTTT

len: 20
d_gene: NA
v_gene: TRBV2
j_gene: TRBJ2-3
abundance: NA
CDR3aa: CASSGIPGEGGWLSTDTQYF
CDR3nt: TGTGCCAGCAGCGGAATTCCAGGGGAGGGGGGATGGTTGAGCACAGATACGCAGTATTTT

len: 15
d_gene: NA
v_gene: TRBV7-6
j_gene: TRBJ2-7
abundance: NA
CDR3aa: CASSLYREHPNEQYF
CDR3nt: TGTGCCAGCAGCTTATACCGGGAGCATCCCAACGAGCAGTACTTC

len: 15
d_gene: TRBD1
v_gene: TRBV27
j_gene: TRBJ1-5
abundance: once
CDR3aa: CASSLGQGGWQPQHF
CDR3nt: TGTGCCAGCAGTTTGGGACAGGGAGGTTGGCAGCCCCAGCATTTT

len: 13
d_gene: NA
v_gene: TRBV28
j_gene: TRBJ2-7
abundance: NA
CDR3aa: CASSLNFGDEQYF
CDR3nt: TGTGCCAGCAGTTTAAATTTCGGGGACGAGCAGTACTTC

len: 15
d_gene: NA
v_gene: TRBV5-6
j_gene: TRBJ2-7
abundance: NA
CDR3aa: CASRMGASGIYEQYF
CDR3nt: TGTGCCAGCAGGATGGGGGCTAGCGGAATCTACGAGCAGTACTTC

len: 15
d_gene: NA
v_gene: TRBV2
j_gene: TRBJ1-2
abundance: NA
CDR3aa: CASSEALRGPYGYTF
CDR3nt: TGTGCCAGCAGTGAAGCGCTAAGGGGACCCTATGGCTACACCTTC

len: 11
d_gene: NA
v_gene: TRBV30
j_gene: TRBJ2-1
abundance: NA
CDR3aa: CAWSVLGEQFF
CDR3nt: TGTGCCTGGAGTGTACTAGGTGAGCAGTTCTTC

len: 14
d_gene: NA
v_gene: TRBV27
j_gene: TRBJ1-5
abundance: NA
CDR3aa: CASSLRQPNQPQHF
CDR3nt: TGTGCCAGCAGTTTACGGCAACCCAATCAGCCCCAGCATTTT

len: 16
d_gene: TRBD2
v_gene: TRBV6-5
j_gene: TRBJ2-3
abundance: NA
CDR3aa: CASSYPRAGGTDTQYF
CDR3nt: TGTGCCAGCAGTTACCCCCGGGCGGGGGGAACAGATACGCAGTATTTT

len: 14
d_gene: TRBD1
v_gene: TRBV5-1
j_gene: TRBJ2-7
abundance: NA
CDR3aa: CASSLPDRGGEQYF
CDR3nt: TGCGCCAGCAGCTTGCCGGACAGGGGTGGCGAGCAGTACTTC

len: 13
d_gene: NA
v_gene: TRBV15
j_gene: TRBJ1-1
abundance: NA
CDR3aa: CATSSDRNTEAFF
CDR3nt: TGTGCCACCAGCAGTGACCGGAACACTGAAGCTTTCTTT

len: 15
d_gene: TRBD2
v_gene: TRBV9
j_gene: TRBJ2-3
abundance: NA
CDR3aa: CASSPQLAGTDTQYF
CDR3nt: TGTGCCAGCAGCCCCCAACTAGCGGGCACAGATACGCAGTATTTT

len: 14
d_gene: NA
v_gene: TRBV28
j_gene: TRBJ1-1
abundance: few
CDR3aa: CASSLYGSRTEAFF
CDR3nt: TGTGCCAGCAGTTTATATGGCAGCCGGACTGAAGCTTTCTTT

len: 13
d_gene: NA
v_gene: TRBV10-3
j_gene: TRBJ2-7
abundance: NA
CDR3aa: CAISDLGFYEQYF
CDR3nt: TGTGCCATCAGTGATTTGGGATTCTACGAGCAGTACTTC

len: 14
d_gene: NA
v_gene: TRBV28
j_gene: TRBJ1-5
abundance: NA
CDR3aa: CASRVTGSNQPQHF
CDR3nt: TGTGCCAGCAGAGTCACGGGGAGCAATCAGCCCCAGCATTTT

len: 17
d_gene: NA
v_gene: TRBV4-1
j_gene: TRBJ1-3
abundance: once
CDR3aa: CASSQDSGRNSGNTIYF
CDR3nt: TGCGCCAGCAGCCAAGATAGCGGCAGGAACTCTGGAAACACCATATATTTT

len: 15
d_gene: TRBD1
v_gene: TRBV9
j_gene: TRBJ1-1
abundance: NA
CDR3aa: CASSGTGTGAAEAFF
CDR3nt: TGTGCCAGCAGCGGGACCGGGACAGGGGCAGCTGAAGCTTTCTTT

len: 13
d_gene: TRBD1
v_gene: TRBV7-9
j_gene: TRBJ1-1
abundance: NA
CDR3aa: CASRPTGSTEAFF
CDR3nt: TGTGCCAGCAGACCGACAGGGTCCACTGAAGCTTTCTTT

len: 14
d_gene: NA
v_gene: TRBV19
j_gene: TRBJ1-1
abundance: NA
CDR3aa: CASSKQVVNTEAFF
CDR3nt: TGTGCCAGTAGTAAACAGGTGGTGAACACTGAAGCTTTCTTT

len: 12
d_gene: NA
v_gene: TRBV19
j_gene: TRBJ1-5
abundance: few
CDR3aa: CASTLGGQPQHF
CDR3nt: TGTGCCAGTACTTTGGGAGGTCAGCCCCAGCATTTT

len: 17
d_gene: TRBD2
v_gene: TRBV4-3
j_gene: TRBJ2-2
abundance: NA
CDR3aa: CASSPRQAGDGGGELFF
CDR3nt: TGCGCCAGCAGTCCTAGACAAGCGGGAGACGGTGGCGGGGAGCTGTTTTTT

len: 12
d_gene: NA
v_gene: TRBV7-3
j_gene: TRBJ2-5
abundance: NA
CDR3aa: CASIVPGETQYF
CDR3nt: TGTGCCAGCATCGTGCCTGGGGAGACCCAGTACTTC

len: 14
d_gene: NA
v_gene: TRBV18
j_gene: TRBJ1-2
abundance: NA
CDR3aa: CASSPNRAQDGYTF
CDR3nt: TGTGCCAGCTCACCAAACAGGGCTCAGGATGGCTACACCTTC

len: 17
d_gene: NA
v_gene: TRBV4-1
j_gene: TRBJ2-7
abundance: once
CDR3aa: CASSRGLTARGVYEQYF
CDR3nt: TGCGCCAGCAGCCGAGGCTTGACAGCCAGGGGCGTCTACGAGCAGTACTTC

len: 16
d_gene: TRBD2
v_gene: TRBV27
j_gene: TRBJ2-3
abundance: NA
CDR3aa: CASSLRSGLGPDTQYF
CDR3nt: TGTGCCAGCAGCCTAAGGTCGGGACTAGGACCAGATACGCAGTATTTT

len: 18
d_gene: TRBD2
v_gene: TRBV5-3
j_gene: TRBJ2-2
abundance: NA
CDR3aa: CASLGTSCLQSNTGELFF
CDR3nt: TGTGCCAGCCTTGGGACTAGCTGCCTCCAGTCGAACACCGGGGAGCTGTTTTTT

len: 14
d_gene: NA
v_gene: TRBV27
j_gene: TRBJ1-4
abundance: NA
CDR3aa: CASKNRRENEKLFF
CDR3nt: TGTGCCAGCAAAAACAGGCGAGAGAATGAAAAACTGTTTTTT

len: 14
d_gene: TRBD2
v_gene: TRBV10-2
j_gene: TRBJ2-7
abundance: NA
CDR3aa: CASRRLAGEDEQYF
CDR3nt: TGCGCCAGCAGGAGACTAGCGGGAGAGGACGAGCAGTACTTC

len: 19
d_gene: TRBD2
v_gene: TRBV30
j_gene: TRBJ2-6
abundance: NA
CDR3aa: CAWRGTRGVFLSGANVLTF
CDR3nt: TGTGCCTGGAGGGGGACTAGGGGCGTTTTTCTGTCTGGGGCCAACGTCCTGACTTTC

len: 15
d_gene: NA
v_gene: TRBV29-1
j_gene: TRBJ1-1
abundance: NA
CDR3aa: CSVPEGRGEDHKAFF
CDR3nt: TGCAGCGTGCCGGAAGGACGAGGAGAAGATCATAAAGCTTTCTTT

len: 16
d_gene: NA
v_gene: TRBV27
j_gene: TRBJ1-2
abundance: NA
CDR3aa: CASSPGLTYVYYGYTF
CDR3nt: TGTGCCAGCAGCCCCGGTCTGACCTACGTTTACTATGGCTACACCTTC

len: 16
d_gene: NA
v_gene: TRBV27
j_gene: TRBJ2-2
abundance: NA
CDR3aa: CASSLGGHTNTGELFF
CDR3nt: TGTGCCAGCAGTTTGGGGGGACATACGAACACCGGGGAGCTGTTTTTT